This T cell receptor (beta chain) was documented in a study of T cell changes during pregnancy in multiple sclerosis. With V trimmed by 2 bases and J by 8 bases, 3 bases remained unmatched. The CDR3 totals 13 residues. Germline V gene sequence: CDR1 SGHDT, CDR2 YYEEEE. TCRdb's copy holds only in-frame clones and misses some; the assay was immunoSEQ multiplex PCR. There are about 110,000 clones in the sample; about 89% occur only once, and about 3% lies in the top ten. The chain is built from TRBV5-6 and TRBJ1-2; TRBD1 aligns across 10 bases. The sequence derives from a female donor with multiple sclerosis, enrolled in a pregnancy study. The sequencing here drew on peripheral blood, taken after pregnancy. The CDR3 DNA is TGTGCCAGCAGCTTTGGACAGGGGGGGGGCTACACCTTC. Translating it yields CASSFGQGGGYTF.